The clone carrying this T cell receptor beta chain was seen a few times. Antigen: not known. This sample stems from a study of cytomegalovirus exposure and HLA in healthy donors. General observations from the study: HLA restriction was apparent for most CMV-associated TCR beta chains in a later analysis. It was reported in a later analysis that an Asian-associated ancestry cluster showed fewer N-insertions than the approximately 670-donor mean. What TCR beta sequences reportedly achieved was accurate prediction of HLA-A and HLA-B alleles in most subjects. A later analysis found TCR association rates differed by HLA locus, highest for DRB1 and lowest for HLA-C.

Vbeta (60) and Jbeta (13) primers were used in the PCR. Produced via immunoSEQ multiplex PCR; TCRdb's table is partial and in-frame only. The sample records around 120,000 clones, around 60% being singletons. This CDR3 contains 15 residues. Germline values: CDR1 PRHDT, CDR2 FYEKMQ (reference sequence). The junction had 9 bases not matched to a gene; V was cut back by 6 bases and J by 9 bases. The V and J genes are TRBV13 and TRBJ2-7, with 15 bases aligning to TRBD2. The TCR was taken from a man aged 40-49 years in good health and CMV-seropositive. The specimen sequenced was PBMCs. CDR3 in DNA: TGTGCCAGCAGACAAAACGGACTAGCGGGGGGGCGGCAGTACTTC. Encoded protein: CASRQNGLAGGRQYF.